These T cell receptor beta chains were read from a single sample in a study of T cell repertoires in cytomegalovirus infection. One entry per CDR3 protein, called by TCRdb with MiXCR from the reads. The table shows about 490,000 distinct CDR3 sequences, with 26% occurring only once. The specimen was PBMCs. The receptors derive from a human donor in good health (CMV status not recorded). Some clones in this sample may be carry-over from other donors' samples. The CDR3 runs from the conserved cysteine through the conserved F or W. A D gene is named only where the DNA matches it firmly. Clone sizes are given selectively: once, few, many, or a class where the clone is expanded.

clone_size	v_call	d_call	j_call	cdr3_aa	cdr3_nt
few	TRBV6-2/TRBV6-3	-	TRBJ2-1	CASSAGVWDYNEQFF	TGTGCCAGCAGTGCAGGGGTTTGGGACTACAATGAGCAGTTCTTC
many	TRBV7-2	-	TRBJ1-2	CASNQSGSDRKYGYTF	TGTGCCAGCAACCAATCGGGAAGCGACCGGAAGTATGGCTACACCTTC
few	TRBV7-4	-	TRBJ1-1	CASSSDGRTEAFF	TGTGCCAGCAGCTCCGACGGGAGGACTGAAGCTTTCTTT
few	TRBV30	TRBD2	TRBJ2-3	CAWSVPSGRSDTQYF	TGTGCCTGGAGTGTACCTAGCGGGAGATCTGATACGCAGTATTTT
-	TRBV12-5	-	TRBJ2-1	CASGGGVTNEQFF	TGTGCTAGCGGAGGGGGGGTAACAAATGAGCAGTTCTTC
many	TRBV7-2	-	TRBJ2-1	CASSSYSDPYNEQFF	TGTGCCAGCAGTTCATACAGCGACCCCTACAATGAGCAGTTCTTC
many	TRBV7-2	TRBD2	TRBJ2-5	CASSLVGGRRETQYF	TGTGCCAGCAGCTTAGTTGGCGGGAGAAGGGAGACCCAGTACTTC
-	TRBV4-1	TRBD1	TRBJ2-1	CASSQDSGGSGSSYNEQFF	TGCGCCAGCAGCCAAGATTCAGGGGGCTCGGGTAGCTCCTACAATGAGCAGTTCTTC
-	TRBV12-3/TRBV12-4	TRBD1	TRBJ2-1	CASRRTGTGNNEQFF	TGTGCCAGCAGGCGAACCGGGACAGGGAACAATGAGCAGTTCTTC
-	TRBV4-3	-	TRBJ1-2	CASSQDVGTYGYTF	TGCGCCAGCAGCCAAGATGTGGGAACCTATGGCTACACCTTC